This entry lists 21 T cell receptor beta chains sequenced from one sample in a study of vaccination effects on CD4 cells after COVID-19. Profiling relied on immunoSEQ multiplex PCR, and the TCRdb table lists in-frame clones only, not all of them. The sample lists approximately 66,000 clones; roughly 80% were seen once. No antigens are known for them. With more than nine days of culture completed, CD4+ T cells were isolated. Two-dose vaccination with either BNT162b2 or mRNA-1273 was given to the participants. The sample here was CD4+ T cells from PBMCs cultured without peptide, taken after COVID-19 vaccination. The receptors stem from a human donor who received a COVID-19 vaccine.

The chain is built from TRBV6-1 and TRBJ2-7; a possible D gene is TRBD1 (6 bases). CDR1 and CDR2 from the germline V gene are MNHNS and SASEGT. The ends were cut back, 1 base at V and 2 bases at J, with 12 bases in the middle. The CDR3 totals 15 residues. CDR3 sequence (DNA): TGTGCCAGCAGTGAAGTCGTCGCAGGGGCCTACGAGCAGTACGTC. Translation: CASSEVVAGAYEQYV.

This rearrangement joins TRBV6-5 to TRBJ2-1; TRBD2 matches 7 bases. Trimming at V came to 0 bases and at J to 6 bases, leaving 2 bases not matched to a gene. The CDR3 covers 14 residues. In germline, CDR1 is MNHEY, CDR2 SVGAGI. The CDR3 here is CASSYSGGGNEQFF. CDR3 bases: TGTGCCAGCAGTTACTCGGGGGGGGGCAATGAGCAGTTCTTC.

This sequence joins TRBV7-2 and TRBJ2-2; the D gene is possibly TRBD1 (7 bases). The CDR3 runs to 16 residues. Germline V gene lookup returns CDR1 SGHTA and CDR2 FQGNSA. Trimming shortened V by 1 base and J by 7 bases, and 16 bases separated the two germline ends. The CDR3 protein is CASSLVGGGAGGELFF. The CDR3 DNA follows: TGTGCCAGCAGCTTAGTCGGAGGGGGCGCGGGCGGGGAGCTGTTTTTT. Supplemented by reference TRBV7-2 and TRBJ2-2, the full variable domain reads GAGVSQSPSNKVTEKGKDVELRCDPISGHTALYWYRQSLGQGLEFLIYFQGNSAPDKSGLPSDRFSAERTGGSVSTLTIQRTQQEDSAVYLCASSLVGGGAGGELFFGEGSRLTVL.

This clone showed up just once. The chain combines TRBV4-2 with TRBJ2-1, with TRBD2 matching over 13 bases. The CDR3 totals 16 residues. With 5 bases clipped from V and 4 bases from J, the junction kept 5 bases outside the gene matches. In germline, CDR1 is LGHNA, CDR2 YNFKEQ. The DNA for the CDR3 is TGTGCCAGCAGCTCCCGGACTAGCGGGGGTTACAATGAGCAGTTCTTC. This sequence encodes CASSSRTSGGYNEQFF.

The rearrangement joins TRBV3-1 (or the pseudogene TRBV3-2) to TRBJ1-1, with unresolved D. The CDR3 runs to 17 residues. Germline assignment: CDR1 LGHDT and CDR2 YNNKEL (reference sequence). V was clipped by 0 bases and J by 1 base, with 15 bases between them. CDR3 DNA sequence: TGTGCCAGCAGCCAAGATCGAGTGGGCGCAGGGAACACTGAAGCTTTCTTT. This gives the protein CASSQDRVGAGNTEAFF.

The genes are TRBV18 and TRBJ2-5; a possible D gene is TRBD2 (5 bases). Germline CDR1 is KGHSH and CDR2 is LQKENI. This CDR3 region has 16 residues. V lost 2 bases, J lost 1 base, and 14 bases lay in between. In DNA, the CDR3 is TGTGCCAGCTCACCAGGGGAGACCAGCTTCCAAGAGACCCAGTACTTC. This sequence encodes CASSPGETSFQETQYF.

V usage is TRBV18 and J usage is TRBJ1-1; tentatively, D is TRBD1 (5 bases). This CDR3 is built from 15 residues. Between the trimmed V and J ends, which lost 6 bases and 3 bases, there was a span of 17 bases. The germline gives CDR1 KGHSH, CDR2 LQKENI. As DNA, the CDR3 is TGTGCCAGCTCGCTTCTATCGGGGCTAGACACTGAAGCTTTCTTT. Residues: CASSLLSGLDTEAFF.

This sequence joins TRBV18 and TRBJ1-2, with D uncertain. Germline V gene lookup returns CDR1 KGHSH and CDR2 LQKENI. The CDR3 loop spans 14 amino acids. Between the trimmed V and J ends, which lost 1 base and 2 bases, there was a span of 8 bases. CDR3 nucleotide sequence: TGTGCCAGCTCACCACAGGAAGGGAACTATGGCTACACCTTC. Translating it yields CASSPQEGNYGYTF.

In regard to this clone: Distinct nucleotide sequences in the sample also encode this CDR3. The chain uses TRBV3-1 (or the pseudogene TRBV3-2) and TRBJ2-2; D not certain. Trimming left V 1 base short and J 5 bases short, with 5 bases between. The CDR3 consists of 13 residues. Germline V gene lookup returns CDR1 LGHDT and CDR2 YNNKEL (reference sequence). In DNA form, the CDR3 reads TGTGCCAGCAGCCAAGCGTGGACCGGGGAGCTGTTTTTT. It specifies CASSQAWTGELFF.

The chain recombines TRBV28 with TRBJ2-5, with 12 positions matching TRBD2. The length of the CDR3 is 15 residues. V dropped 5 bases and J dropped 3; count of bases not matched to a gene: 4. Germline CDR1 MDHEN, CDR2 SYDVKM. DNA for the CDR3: TGTGCCAGCAGTCTTTGGACTAGCGGGAAAGAGACCCAGTACTTC. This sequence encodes CASSLWTSGKETQYF.

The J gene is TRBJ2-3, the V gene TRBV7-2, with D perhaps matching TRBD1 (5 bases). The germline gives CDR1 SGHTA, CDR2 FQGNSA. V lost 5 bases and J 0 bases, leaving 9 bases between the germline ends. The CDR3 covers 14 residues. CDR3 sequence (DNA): TGTGCCAGCAGCATAACAGGAAGCACAGATACGCAGTATTTT. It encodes CASSITGSTDTQYF.

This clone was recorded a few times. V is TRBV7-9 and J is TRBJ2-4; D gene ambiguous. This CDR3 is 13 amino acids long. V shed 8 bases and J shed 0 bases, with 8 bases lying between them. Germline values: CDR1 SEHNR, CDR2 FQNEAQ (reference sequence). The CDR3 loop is CASAGVAKNIQYF. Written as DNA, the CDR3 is TGTGCCAGCGCTGGGGTAGCCAAAAACATTCAGTACTTC.

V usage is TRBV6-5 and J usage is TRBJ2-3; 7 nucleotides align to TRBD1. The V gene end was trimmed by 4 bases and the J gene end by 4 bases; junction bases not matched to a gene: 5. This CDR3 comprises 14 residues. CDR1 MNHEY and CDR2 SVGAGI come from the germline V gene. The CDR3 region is CASSSRGYPDTQYF. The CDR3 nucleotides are TGTGCCAGCAGTTCCAGGGGGTACCCAGATACGCAGTATTTT.

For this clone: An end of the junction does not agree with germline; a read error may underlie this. The DNA of the CDR3 is TGTGCCAGCAACGTAGACGGAAACTATGGCTACACCTTC. The encoded protein is CASNVDGNYGYTF. The V and J genes are TRBV9 and TRBJ1-2, with unresolved D. The germline V gene encodes CDR1 SGDLS and CDR2 YYNGEE. The CDR3 is 13 amino acids.

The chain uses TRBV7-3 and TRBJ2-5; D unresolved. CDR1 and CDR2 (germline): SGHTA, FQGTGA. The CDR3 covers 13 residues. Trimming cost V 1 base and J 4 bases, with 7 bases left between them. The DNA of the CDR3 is TGTGCCAGCAGCTTAAGGGAAGGAGAGACCCAGTACTTC. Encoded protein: CASSLREGETQYF. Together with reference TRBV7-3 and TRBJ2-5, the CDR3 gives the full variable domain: GAGVSQTPSNKVTEKGKYVELRCDPISGHTALYWYRQSLGQGPEFLIYFQGTGAADDSGLPNDRFFAVRPEGSVSTLKIQRTERGDSAVYLCASSLREGETQYFGPGTRLLVL.

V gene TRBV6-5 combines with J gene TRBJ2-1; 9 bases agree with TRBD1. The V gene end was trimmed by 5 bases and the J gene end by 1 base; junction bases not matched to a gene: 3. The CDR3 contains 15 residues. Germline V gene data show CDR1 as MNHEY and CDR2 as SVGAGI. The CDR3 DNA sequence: TGTGCCAGCAGTACCGACAGGGGGTCCTACAATGAGCAGTTCTTC. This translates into CASSTDRGSYNEQFF.

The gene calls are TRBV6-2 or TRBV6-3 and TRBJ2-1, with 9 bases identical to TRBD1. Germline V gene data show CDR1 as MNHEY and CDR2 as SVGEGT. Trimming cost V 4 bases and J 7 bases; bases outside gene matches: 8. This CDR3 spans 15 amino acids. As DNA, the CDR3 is TGTGCCAGCAGTTCCGGGACAGGGCGTTTGAATGAGCAGTTCTTC. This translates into CASSSGTGRLNEQFF.

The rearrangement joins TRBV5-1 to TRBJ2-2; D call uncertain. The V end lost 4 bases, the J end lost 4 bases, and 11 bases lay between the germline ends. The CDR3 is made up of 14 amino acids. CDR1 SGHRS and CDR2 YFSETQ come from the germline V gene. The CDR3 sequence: CASSLPSSTGELFF. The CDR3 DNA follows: TGCGCCAGCAGCCTGCCGTCGAGCACCGGGGAGCTGTTTTTT. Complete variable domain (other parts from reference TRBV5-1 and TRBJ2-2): KAGVTQTPRYLIKTRGQQVTLSCSPISGHRSVSWYQQTPGQGLQFLFEYFSETQRNKGNFPGRFSGRQFSNSRSEMNVSTLELGDSALYLCASSLPSSTGELFFGEGSRLTVL.

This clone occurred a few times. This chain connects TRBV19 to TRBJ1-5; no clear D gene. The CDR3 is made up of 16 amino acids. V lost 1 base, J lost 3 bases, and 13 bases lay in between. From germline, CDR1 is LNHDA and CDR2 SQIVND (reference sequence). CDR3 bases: TGTGCCAGTAGTATAGGTCGGGGAAGCTTCAATCAGCCCCAGCATTTT. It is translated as CASSIGRGSFNQPQHF.

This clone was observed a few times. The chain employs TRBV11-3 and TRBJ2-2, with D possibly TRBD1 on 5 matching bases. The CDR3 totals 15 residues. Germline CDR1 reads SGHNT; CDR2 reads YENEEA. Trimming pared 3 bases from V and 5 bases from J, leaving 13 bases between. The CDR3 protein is CASSFRVMGTGELFF. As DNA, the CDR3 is TGTGCCAGCAGCTTCAGGGTTATGGGGACCGGGGAGCTGTTTTTT.

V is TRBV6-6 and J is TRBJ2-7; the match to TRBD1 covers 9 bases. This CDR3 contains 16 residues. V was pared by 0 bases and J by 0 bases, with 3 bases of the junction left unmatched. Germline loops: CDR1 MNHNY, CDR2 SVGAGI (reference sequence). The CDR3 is CASSYSGTGLSYEQYV. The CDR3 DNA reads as TGTGCCAGCAGTTACTCTGGGACAGGGCTCTCCTACGAGCAGTACGTC.